A selection of T cell receptor beta chains follows, all from one sample in a study of blood T cell repertoires in COVID-19. The protocol was immunoSEQ multiplex PCR, while the TCRdb copy is restricted to in-frame clones and leaves out a portion. The sample holds about 280,000 clones, approximately 83% seen once. The sample taken for sequencing was peripheral blood. These receptors were collected from a woman in her 70s with acute or convalescent COVID-19. CDR3s include the opening cysteine and the closing phenylalanine or tryptophan. The order of the fields is CDR3 protein, CDR3 DNA, J gene, V gene, D gene, clone size. D genes are given only for firm matches. Clone size appears in some rows only: once, few, many, or a class for an expanded clone.

CDR3aa: CASSPLTGELFF
CDR3nt: TGTGCCAGCAGCCCACTAACCGGGGAGCTGTTTTTT
j_gene: TRBJ2-2
v_gene: TRBV3-1/TRBV3-2
d_gene: .
abundance: .

CDR3aa: CASSLTPGLAVDTQYF
CDR3nt: TGTGCCAGCAGCTTAACCCCGGGACTAGCGGTAGATACGCAGTATTTT
j_gene: TRBJ2-3
v_gene: TRBV7-3
d_gene: TRBD2
abundance: .

CDR3aa: CATSNWGQDYGYTF
CDR3nt: TGTGCCACCAGCAACTGGGGACAGGACTATGGCTACACCTTC
j_gene: TRBJ1-2
v_gene: TRBV15
d_gene: TRBD1
abundance: .

CDR3aa: CASGGLGRNNEQFF
CDR3nt: TGCGCCAGCGGGGGACTAGGTAGGAACAATGAGCAGTTCTTC
j_gene: TRBJ2-1
v_gene: TRBV5-1
d_gene: TRBD2
abundance: .

CDR3aa: CAWSASDRPNYGYTF
CDR3nt: TGTGCCTGGAGTGCCTCGGACAGGCCTAACTATGGCTACACCTTC
j_gene: TRBJ1-2
v_gene: TRBV30
d_gene: TRBD1
abundance: .

CDR3aa: CASSFSVGTNTEAFF
CDR3nt: TGCGCCAGCAGCTTCAGTGTCGGGACAAACACTGAAGCTTTCTTT
j_gene: TRBJ1-1
v_gene: TRBV5-1
d_gene: .
abundance: .

CDR3aa: CASRDTGGANYGYTF
CDR3nt: TGTGCCAGTAGGGACACCGGGGGAGCTAACTATGGCTACACCTTC
j_gene: TRBJ1-2
v_gene: TRBV19
d_gene: .
abundance: .

CDR3aa: CASSLDREGYTF
CDR3nt: TGTGCCAGCAGCTTGGACAGGGAGGGCTACACCTTC
j_gene: TRBJ1-2
v_gene: TRBV5-5
d_gene: .
abundance: .

CDR3aa: CSAKGGPEAFF
CDR3nt: TGCAGTGCTAAGGGGGGGCCTGAAGCTTTCTTT
j_gene: TRBJ1-1
v_gene: TRBV20-1
d_gene: .
abundance: .

CDR3aa: CASSNREGGTQYF
CDR3nt: TGTGCCAGCAGTAACAGGGAGGGAGGTACGCAGTATTTT
j_gene: TRBJ2-3
v_gene: TRBV12-3/TRBV12-4
d_gene: .
abundance: once

CDR3aa: CASSLWEGLQETQYF
CDR3nt: TGCGCCAGCAGCTTGTGGGAAGGACTTCAAGAGACCCAGTACTTC
j_gene: TRBJ2-5
v_gene: TRBV5-1
d_gene: .
abundance: .

CDR3aa: CASSWTKRVETQYF
CDR3nt: TGTGCCAGCAGCTGGACGAAGCGGGTAGAGACCCAGTACTTC
j_gene: TRBJ2-5
v_gene: TRBV6-5
d_gene: .
abundance: .

CDR3aa: CASSKGGDYMNEQFF
CDR3nt: TGTGCCAGCAGCAAAGGGGGGGACTACATGAATGAGCAGTTCTTC
j_gene: TRBJ2-1
v_gene: TRBV21-1
d_gene: .
abundance: once

CDR3aa: CASSSQTGRSETQYF
CDR3nt: TGCGCCAGCAGCTCTCAGACAGGGCGGTCAGAGACCCAGTACTTC
j_gene: TRBJ2-5
v_gene: TRBV5-1
d_gene: TRBD1
abundance: .

CDR3aa: CASTRGIEGEQYF
CDR3nt: TGTGCCTCAACTCGGGGGATAGAGGGCGAGCAGTACTTC
j_gene: TRBJ2-7
v_gene: TRBV9
d_gene: .
abundance: .

CDR3aa: CASTRGGETQYF
CDR3nt: TGTGCCAGCACCCGGGGAGGAGAGACCCAGTACTTC
j_gene: TRBJ2-5
v_gene: TRBV12-3/TRBV12-4
d_gene: .
abundance: .

CDR3aa: CASSRAGSSYNEQFF
CDR3nt: TGCGCCAGCAGCCGAGCGGGCAGCTCCTACAATGAGCAGTTCTTC
j_gene: TRBJ2-1
v_gene: TRBV4-1
d_gene: .
abundance: .

CDR3aa: CASSYSGDRGSYEQYF
CDR3nt: TGTGCCAGCAGTTACTCAGGCGACAGGGGCTCCTACGAGCAGTACTTC
j_gene: TRBJ2-7
v_gene: TRBV6-5
d_gene: TRBD1
abundance: .

CDR3aa: CSVGASGGVYNEQFF
CDR3nt: TGCAGCGTTGGGGCTAGCGGGGGCGTCTACAATGAGCAGTTCTTC
j_gene: TRBJ2-1
v_gene: TRBV29-1
d_gene: TRBD2
abundance: .

CDR3aa: CASSLTGNTEAFF
CDR3nt: TGCGCCAGCAGCCTAACAGGGAACACTGAAGCTTTCTTT
j_gene: TRBJ1-1
v_gene: TRBV10-1
d_gene: .
abundance: .

CDR3aa: CASRGDRGVAREAFF
CDR3nt: TGTGCCAGCAGGGGGGACAGGGGTGTTGCCAGGGAAGCTTTCTTT
j_gene: TRBJ1-1
v_gene: TRBV2
d_gene: TRBD1
abundance: .

CDR3aa: CASRVSGLAVEQYF
CDR3nt: TGCGCCAGCAGGGTTTCGGGACTAGCGGTGGAGCAGTACTTC
j_gene: TRBJ2-7
v_gene: TRBV10-2
d_gene: TRBD2
abundance: .

CDR3aa: CALSGDRGEAFF
CDR3nt: TGTGCCCTTTCAGGGGACAGGGGAGAAGCTTTCTTT
j_gene: TRBJ1-1
v_gene: TRBV2
d_gene: TRBD1
abundance: .

CDR3aa: CASSSGVGYEQYF
CDR3nt: TGTGCCAGCAGCTCAGGGGTAGGGTACGAGCAGTACTTC
j_gene: TRBJ2-7
v_gene: TRBV11-3
d_gene: .
abundance: .

CDR3aa: CASSPPGQGGFYGYTF
CDR3nt: TGTGCCAGTAGTCCTCCGGGACAGGGGGGATTCTATGGCTACACCTTC
j_gene: TRBJ1-2
v_gene: TRBV19
d_gene: TRBD1
abundance: .

CDR3aa: CASRDSTVNTEAFF
CDR3nt: TGTGCCAGTAGAGACTCGACAGTGAACACTGAAGCTTTCTTT
j_gene: TRBJ1-1
v_gene: TRBV19
d_gene: .
abundance: .

CDR3aa: CASSSLADSNQPQHF
CDR3nt: TGTGCCAGCAGCAGCTTAGCCGACAGCAATCAGCCCCAGCATTTT
j_gene: TRBJ1-5
v_gene: TRBV11-2
d_gene: .
abundance: .

CDR3aa: CASSEIRTTGTVNIQYF
CDR3nt: TGTGCCAGCAGTGAAATCCGAACGACAGGGACCGTGAACATTCAGTACTTC
j_gene: TRBJ2-4
v_gene: TRBV6-1
d_gene: TRBD1
abundance: .

CDR3aa: CAIRRDGSSYEQYF
CDR3nt: TGTGCCATCAGGCGGGACGGGAGCTCCTACGAGCAGTACTTC
j_gene: TRBJ2-7
v_gene: TRBV10-3
d_gene: .
abundance: .

CDR3aa: CASRLGTELNTEAFF
CDR3nt: TGTGCCAGCAGGCTCGGGACAGAGCTGAACACTGAAGCTTTCTTT
j_gene: TRBJ1-1
v_gene: TRBV27
d_gene: TRBD1
abundance: .

CDR3aa: CASSLPTGRQPQHF
CDR3nt: TGTGCCAGTAGTCTCCCGACAGGGCGCCAGCCCCAGCATTTT
j_gene: TRBJ1-5
v_gene: TRBV19
d_gene: TRBD1
abundance: .

CDR3aa: CASRKGQDYGYTF
CDR3nt: TGTGCCAGCAGAAAAGGACAGGACTATGGCTACACCTTC
j_gene: TRBJ1-2
v_gene: TRBV2
d_gene: TRBD1
abundance: .

CDR3aa: CASSQTSGSYNEQFF
CDR3nt: TGTGCCAGCAGCCAGACTAGCGGGTCCTACAATGAGCAGTTCTTC
j_gene: TRBJ2-1
v_gene: TRBV7-3
d_gene: TRBD2
abundance: .